These T cell receptor beta chains were read from a single sample in a study of T cell responses to AZD1222 COVID-19 vaccine. Data came from immunoSEQ multiplex PCR; TCRdb stores just in-frame clones and leaves some out. The sample carries fewer than 200,000 clones, about 88% recorded once. The starting material was peripheral blood, obtained on day 0 of AZD1222 vaccination. The receptors originated from an adult in good health. The CDR3 runs from the conserved cysteine through the conserved F or W. Fields, in order: clone size, V gene, J gene, D gene, CDR3 DNA, CDR3 protein. A D gene is named only where the DNA matches it firmly. Clone size is not always given. Where it is, it says once, few, many or a class for expanded clones.

>-|TRBV7-8|TRBJ2-2|TRBD1
TGTGCCAGCATCCTAGACCCCAGGGGGTGGAACACCGGGGAGCTGTTTTTT
CASILDPRGWNTGELFF
>-|TRBV19|TRBJ1-2|-
TGTGCCAGTAGTGAGGGGGGCAGATCCGGCTACACCTTC
CASSEGGRSGYTF
>once|TRBV2|TRBJ2-2|-
TGTGCCAGCTTCGTTGGGGGGAACACCGGGGAGCTGTTTTTT
CASFVGGNTGELFF
>-|TRBV14|TRBJ2-6|-
TGTGCCAGCAGCTACATCTCTGGGGCCAACGTCCTGACTTTC
CASSYISGANVLTF
>-|TRBV6-1|TRBJ1-6|TRBD1
TGTGCCAGCAGTGACAACAGGGGGTCGTCACCCCTCCACTTT
CASSDNRGSSPLHF
>-|TRBV5-4|TRBJ1-2|-
TGTGCCAGCAGCTTGGGAAGTCTCTGGGGCGGCTACACCTTC
CASSLGSLWGGYTF
>once|TRBV3-1/TRBV3-2|TRBJ2-1|-
TGTGCCAGCAGTTGGAAGGGGGACAATGAGCAGTTCTTC
CASSWKGDNEQFF
>-|TRBV7-2|TRBJ2-1|TRBD1
TGTGCCAGCAGCTCCACATGGACAGGGTACAATGAGCAGTTCTTC
CASSSTWTGYNEQFF
>-|TRBV5-1|TRBJ1-2|-
TGCGCCAGCAGCTCCGACGGAGGTCTAAACTATGGCTACACCTTC
CASSSDGGLNYGYTF
>-|TRBV5-5|TRBJ2-4|TRBD1
TGTGCCAGCAGCACCCACAGGGGGCCGTCAAACATTCAGTACTTC
CASSTHRGPSNIQYF
>once|TRBV7-9|TRBJ1-2|-
TGTGCCAGCAGCTTATTGGCAGGGGATGATGGCTACACCTTC
CASSLLAGDDGYTF
>few|TRBV5-1|TRBJ1-1|-
TGCGCCAGCAGCCCGAACCTACAGTTGATGCGGCGTGACACTGAAGCTTTCTTT
CASSPNLQLMRRDTEAFF
>-|TRBV6-1|TRBJ1-2|-
TGTGCCAGCAGTGAGTTCTACAGGATTGCTAACTATGGCTACACCTTC
CASSEFYRIANYGYTF
>-|TRBV9|TRBJ2-1|-
TGTGCCAGCAGTTCCAGCGGGTACAATGAGCAGTTCTTC
CASSSSGYNEQFF
>-|TRBV7-3|TRBJ1-1|TRBD1
TGTGCCAGCAGAAAGACAGGGACGAACACTGAAGCTTTCTTT
CASRKTGTNTEAFF
>-|TRBV6-1|TRBJ1-3|-
TGTGCCAGCAGTGATAGGGGCACCGCCTCTGGAAACACCATATATTTT
CASSDRGTASGNTIYF